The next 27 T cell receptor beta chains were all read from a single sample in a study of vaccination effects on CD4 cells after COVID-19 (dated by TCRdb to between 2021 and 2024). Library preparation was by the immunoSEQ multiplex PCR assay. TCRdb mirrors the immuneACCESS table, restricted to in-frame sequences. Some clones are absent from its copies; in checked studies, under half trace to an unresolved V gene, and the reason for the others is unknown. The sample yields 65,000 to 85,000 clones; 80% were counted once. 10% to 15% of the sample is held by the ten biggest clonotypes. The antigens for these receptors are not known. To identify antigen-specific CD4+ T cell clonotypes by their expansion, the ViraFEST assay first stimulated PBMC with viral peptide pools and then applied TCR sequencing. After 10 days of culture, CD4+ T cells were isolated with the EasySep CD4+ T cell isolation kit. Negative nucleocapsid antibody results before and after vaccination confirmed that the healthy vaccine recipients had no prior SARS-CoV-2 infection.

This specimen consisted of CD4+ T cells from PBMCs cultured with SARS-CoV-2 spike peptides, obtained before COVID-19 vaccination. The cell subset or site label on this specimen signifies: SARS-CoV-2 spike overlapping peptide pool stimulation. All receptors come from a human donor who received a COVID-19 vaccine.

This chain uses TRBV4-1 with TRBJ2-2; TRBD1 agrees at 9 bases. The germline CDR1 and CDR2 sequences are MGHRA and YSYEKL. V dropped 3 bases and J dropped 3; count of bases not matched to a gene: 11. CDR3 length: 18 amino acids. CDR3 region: CASSHPPAGTGHTGELFF. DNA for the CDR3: TGCGCCAGCAGCCATCCACCCGCCGGGACAGGGCACACCGGGGAGCTGTTTTTT.

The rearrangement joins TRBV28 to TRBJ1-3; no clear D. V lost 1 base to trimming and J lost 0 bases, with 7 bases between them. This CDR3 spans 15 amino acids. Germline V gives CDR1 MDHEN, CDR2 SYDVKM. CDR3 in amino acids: CASSLLQVSGNTIYF. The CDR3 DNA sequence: TGTGCCAGCAGTTTATTGCAGGTCTCTGGAAACACCATATATTTT.

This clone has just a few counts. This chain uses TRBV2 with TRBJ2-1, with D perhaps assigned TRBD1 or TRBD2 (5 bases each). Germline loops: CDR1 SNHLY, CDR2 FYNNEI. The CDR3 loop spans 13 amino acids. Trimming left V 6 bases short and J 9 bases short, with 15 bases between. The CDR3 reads CASRKNDGGEQFF. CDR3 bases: TGTGCCAGCAGGAAGAATGATGGGGGTGAGCAGTTCTTC.

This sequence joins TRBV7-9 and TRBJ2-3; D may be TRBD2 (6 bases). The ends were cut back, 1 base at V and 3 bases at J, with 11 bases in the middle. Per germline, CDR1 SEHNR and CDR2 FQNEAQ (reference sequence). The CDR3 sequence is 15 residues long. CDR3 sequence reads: CASSLDPGVTDTQYF. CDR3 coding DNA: TGTGCCAGCAGCTTAGACCCGGGAGTAACAGATACGCAGTATTTT.

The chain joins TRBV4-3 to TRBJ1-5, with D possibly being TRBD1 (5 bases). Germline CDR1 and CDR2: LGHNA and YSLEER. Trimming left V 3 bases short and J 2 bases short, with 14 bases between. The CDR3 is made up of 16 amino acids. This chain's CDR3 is CASSQSRGSGNQPQHF. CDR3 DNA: TGCGCCAGCAGCCAGTCTAGGGGATCGGGCAATCAGCCCCAGCATTTT.

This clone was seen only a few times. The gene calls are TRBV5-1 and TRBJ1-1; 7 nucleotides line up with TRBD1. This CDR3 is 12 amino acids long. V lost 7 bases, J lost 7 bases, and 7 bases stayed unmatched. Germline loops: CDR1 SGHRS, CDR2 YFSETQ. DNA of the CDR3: TGCGCCAGCCGCAGGGACAGCCGTGAAGCTTTCTTT. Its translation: CASRRDSREAFF.

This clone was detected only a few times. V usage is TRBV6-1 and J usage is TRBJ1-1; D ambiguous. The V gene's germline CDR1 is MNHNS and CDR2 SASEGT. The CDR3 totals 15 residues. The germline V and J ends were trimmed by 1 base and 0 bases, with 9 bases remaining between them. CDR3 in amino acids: CASSEGTLLNTEAFF. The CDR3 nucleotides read TGTGCCAGCAGTGAAGGCACACTCCTGAACACTGAAGCTTTCTTT.

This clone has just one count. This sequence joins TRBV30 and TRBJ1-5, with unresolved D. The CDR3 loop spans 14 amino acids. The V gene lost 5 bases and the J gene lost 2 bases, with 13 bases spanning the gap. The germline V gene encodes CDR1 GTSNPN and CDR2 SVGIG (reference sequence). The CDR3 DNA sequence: TGTGCCTGGGCTGATAAGGGTGGCAATCAGCCCCAGCATTTT. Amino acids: CAWADKGGNQPQHF.

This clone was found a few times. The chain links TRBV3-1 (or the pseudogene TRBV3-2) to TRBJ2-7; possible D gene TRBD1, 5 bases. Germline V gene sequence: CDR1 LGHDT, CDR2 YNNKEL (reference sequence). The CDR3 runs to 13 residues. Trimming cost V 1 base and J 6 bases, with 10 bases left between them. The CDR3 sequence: CASSQVQGGEQYV. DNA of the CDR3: TGTGCCAGCAGCCAAGTGCAGGGCGGCGAGCAGTACGTC.

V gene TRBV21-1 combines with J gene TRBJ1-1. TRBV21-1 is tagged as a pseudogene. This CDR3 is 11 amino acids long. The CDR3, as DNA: TGTGCCAGCAGCAAAGTTACCTCCGCTTTCTTT. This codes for CASSKVTSAFF.

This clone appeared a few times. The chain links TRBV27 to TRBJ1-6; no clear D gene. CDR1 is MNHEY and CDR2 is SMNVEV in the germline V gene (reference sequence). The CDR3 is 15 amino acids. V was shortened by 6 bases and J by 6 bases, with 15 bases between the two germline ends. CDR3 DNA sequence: TGTGCCAGCAGCCGAGACATGGGGATTAATTCACCCCTCCACTTT. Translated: CASSRDMGINSPLHF.

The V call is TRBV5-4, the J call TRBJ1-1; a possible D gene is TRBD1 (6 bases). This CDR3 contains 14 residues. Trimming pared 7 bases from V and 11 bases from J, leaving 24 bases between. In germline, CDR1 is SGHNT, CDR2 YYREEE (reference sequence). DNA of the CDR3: TGTGCCAGCGTACCCGGGGGGCAGGGAAGGAGGGCTTTCTTT. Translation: CASVPGGQGRRAFF.

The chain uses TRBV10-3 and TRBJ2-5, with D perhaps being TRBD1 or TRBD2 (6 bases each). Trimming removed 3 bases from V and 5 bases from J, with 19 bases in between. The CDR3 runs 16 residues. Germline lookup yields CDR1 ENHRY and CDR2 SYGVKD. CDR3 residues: CAISDSLGRDTETQYF. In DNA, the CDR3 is TGTGCCATCAGTGATAGTTTGGGGCGGGACACGGAGACCCAGTACTTC.

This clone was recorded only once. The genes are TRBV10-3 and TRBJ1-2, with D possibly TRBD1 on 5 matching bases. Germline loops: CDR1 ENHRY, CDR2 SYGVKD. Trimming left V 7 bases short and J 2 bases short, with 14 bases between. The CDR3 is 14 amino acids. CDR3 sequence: CAIKPWEGNYGYTF. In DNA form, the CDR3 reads TGTGCCATCAAGCCTTGGGAGGGGAACTATGGCTACACCTTC.

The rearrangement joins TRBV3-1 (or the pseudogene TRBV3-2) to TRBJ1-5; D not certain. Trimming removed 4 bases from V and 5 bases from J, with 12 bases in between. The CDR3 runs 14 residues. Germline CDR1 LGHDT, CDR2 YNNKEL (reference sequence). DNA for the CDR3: TGTGCCAGCAGCCCTTATCGGTTGGATCAGCCCCAGCATTTT. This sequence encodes CASSPYRLDQPQHF.

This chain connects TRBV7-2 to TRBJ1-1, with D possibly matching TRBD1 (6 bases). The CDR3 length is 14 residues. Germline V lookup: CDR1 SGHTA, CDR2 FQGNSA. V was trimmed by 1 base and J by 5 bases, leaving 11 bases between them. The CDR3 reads CASSLVRRGTEAFF. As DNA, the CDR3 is TGTGCCAGCAGCTTAGTACGCAGGGGTACTGAAGCTTTCTTT.

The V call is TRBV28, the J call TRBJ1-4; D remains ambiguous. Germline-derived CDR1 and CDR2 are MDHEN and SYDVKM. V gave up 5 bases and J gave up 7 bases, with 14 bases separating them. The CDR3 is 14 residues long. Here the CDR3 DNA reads TGTGCCAGCAGTAATCTTGGCTTATCTGAAAAACTGTTTTTT. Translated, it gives CASSNLGLSEKLFF. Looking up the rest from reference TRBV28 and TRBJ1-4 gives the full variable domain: DVKVTQSSRYLVKRTGEKVFLECVQDMDHENMFWYRQDPGLGLRLIYFSYDVKMKEKGDIPEGYSVSREKKERFSLILESASTNQTSMYLCASSNLGLSEKLFFGSGTQLSVL.

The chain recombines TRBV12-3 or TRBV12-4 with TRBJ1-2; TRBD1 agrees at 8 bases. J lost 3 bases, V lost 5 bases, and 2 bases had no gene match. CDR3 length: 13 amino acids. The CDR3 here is CASSRQGYYGYTF. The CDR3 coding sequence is TGTGCCAGCAGTAGACAGGGGTACTATGGCTACACCTTC.

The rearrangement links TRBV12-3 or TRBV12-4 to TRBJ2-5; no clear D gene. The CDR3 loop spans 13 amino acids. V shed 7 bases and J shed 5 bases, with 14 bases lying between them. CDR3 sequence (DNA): TGTGCCAGCACCTACGCCGAAGGGGAGACCCAGTACTTC. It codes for CASTYAEGETQYF.

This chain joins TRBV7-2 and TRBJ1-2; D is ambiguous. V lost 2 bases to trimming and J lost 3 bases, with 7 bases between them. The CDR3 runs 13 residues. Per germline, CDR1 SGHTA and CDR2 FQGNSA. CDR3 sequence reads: CASSLWGHYGYTF. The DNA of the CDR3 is TGTGCCAGCAGCTTATGGGGTCACTATGGCTACACCTTC.

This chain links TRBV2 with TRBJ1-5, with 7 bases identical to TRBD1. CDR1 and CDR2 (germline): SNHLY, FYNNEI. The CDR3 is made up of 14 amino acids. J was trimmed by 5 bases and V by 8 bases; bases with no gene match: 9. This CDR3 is CASRRDSSHQPQHF. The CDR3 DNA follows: TGTGCCAGCCGTCGGGACAGCTCGCATCAGCCCCAGCATTTT.

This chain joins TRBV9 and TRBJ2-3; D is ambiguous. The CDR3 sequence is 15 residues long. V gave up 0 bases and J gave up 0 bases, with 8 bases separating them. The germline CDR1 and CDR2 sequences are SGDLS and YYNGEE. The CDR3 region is CASSVDLPSTDTQYF. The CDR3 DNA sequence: TGTGCCAGCAGCGTAGATCTTCCTAGCACAGATACGCAGTATTTT.

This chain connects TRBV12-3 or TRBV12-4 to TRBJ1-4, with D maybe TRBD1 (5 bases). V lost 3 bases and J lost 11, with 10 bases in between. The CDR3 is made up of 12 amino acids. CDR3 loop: CASSLQGWKLFF. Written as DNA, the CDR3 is TGTGCCAGCAGTTTGCAGGGATGGAAACTGTTTTTT.

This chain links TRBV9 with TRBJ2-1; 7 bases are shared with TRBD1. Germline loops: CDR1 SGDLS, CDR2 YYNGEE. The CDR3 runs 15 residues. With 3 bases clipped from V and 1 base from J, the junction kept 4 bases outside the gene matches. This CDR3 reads CASSGQGDSYNEQFF. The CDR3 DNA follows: TGTGCCAGCAGCGGCCAGGGGGATTCCTACAATGAGCAGTTCTTC. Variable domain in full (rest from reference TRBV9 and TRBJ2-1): DSGVTQTPKHLITATGQRVTLRCSPRSGDLSVYWYQQSLDQGLQFLIQYYNGEERAKGNILERFSAQQFPDLHSELNLSSLELGDSALYFCASSGQGDSYNEQFFGPGTRLTVL.

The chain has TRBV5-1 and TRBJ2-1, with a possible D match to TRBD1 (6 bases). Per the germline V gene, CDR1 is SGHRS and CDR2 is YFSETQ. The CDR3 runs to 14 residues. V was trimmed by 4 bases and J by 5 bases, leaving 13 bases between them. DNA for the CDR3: TGCGCCAGCAGCAAGAAGGGACAAAACAATGAGCAGTTCTTC. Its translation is CASSKKGQNNEQFF.

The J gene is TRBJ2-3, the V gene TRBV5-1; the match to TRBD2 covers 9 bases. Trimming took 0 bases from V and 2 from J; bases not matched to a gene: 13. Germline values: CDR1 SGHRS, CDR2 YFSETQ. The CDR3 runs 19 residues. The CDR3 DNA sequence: TGCGCCAGCAGCTTGGTAGGGAGGGGTAGCGGGGGATACACAGATACGCAGTATTTT. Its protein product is CASSLVGRGSGGYTDTQYF.

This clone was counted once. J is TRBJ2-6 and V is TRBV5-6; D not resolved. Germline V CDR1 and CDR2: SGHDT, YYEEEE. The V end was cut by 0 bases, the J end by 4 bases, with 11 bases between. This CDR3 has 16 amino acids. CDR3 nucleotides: TGTGCCAGCAGCTTGGTAGAGGACCCCGGGGCCAACGTCCTGACTTTC. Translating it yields CASSLVEDPGANVLTF. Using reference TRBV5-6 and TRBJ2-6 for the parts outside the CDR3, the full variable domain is DAGVTQSPTHLIKTRGQQVTLRCSPKSGHDTVSWYQQALGQGPQFIFQYYEEEERQRGNFPDRFSGHQFPNYSSELNVNALLLGDSALYLCASSLVEDPGANVLTFGAGSRLTVL.